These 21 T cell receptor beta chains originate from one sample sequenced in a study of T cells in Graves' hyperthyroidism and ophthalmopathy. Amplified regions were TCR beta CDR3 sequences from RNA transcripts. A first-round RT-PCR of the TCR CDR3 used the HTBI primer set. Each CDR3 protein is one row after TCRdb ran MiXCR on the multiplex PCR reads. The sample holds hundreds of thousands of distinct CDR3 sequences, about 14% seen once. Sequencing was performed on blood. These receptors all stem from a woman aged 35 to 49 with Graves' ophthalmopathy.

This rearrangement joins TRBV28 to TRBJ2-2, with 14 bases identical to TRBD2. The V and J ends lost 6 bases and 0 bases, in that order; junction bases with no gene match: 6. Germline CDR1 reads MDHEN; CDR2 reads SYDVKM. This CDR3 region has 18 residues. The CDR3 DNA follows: TGTGCCAGCAGGGGGACTAGCGGGAGTAATTCGAACACCGGGGAGCTGTTTTTT. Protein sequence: CASRGTSGSNSNTGELFF.

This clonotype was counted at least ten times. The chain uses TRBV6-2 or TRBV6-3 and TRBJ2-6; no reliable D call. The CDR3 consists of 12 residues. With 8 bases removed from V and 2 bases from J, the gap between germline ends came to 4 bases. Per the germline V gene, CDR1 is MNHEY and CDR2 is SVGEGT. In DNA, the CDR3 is TGTGCCAGCCGGACTGGGGCCAACGTCCTGACTTTC. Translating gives CASRTGANVLTF.

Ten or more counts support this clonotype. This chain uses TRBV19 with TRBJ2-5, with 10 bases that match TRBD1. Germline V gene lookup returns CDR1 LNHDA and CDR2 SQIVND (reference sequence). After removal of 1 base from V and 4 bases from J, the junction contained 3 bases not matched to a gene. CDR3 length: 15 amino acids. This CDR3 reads CASSIGQGALETQYF. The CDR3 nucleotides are TGTGCCAGTAGTATAGGACAGGGGGCTCTAGAGACCCAGTACTTC.

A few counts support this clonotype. DNA for the CDR3: TGTGCCAGCAGCCTAACGACTAGCGGGCAAGAGACCCAGTACTTC. It specifies CASSLTTSGQETQYF. The rearrangement uses TRBV3-1 and TRBJ2-5; 10 bases are shared with TRBD2. The J segment lost 2 bases and the V segment lost 4 bases, leaving 4 bases of the junction unmatched. Germline assignment: CDR1 LGHDT and CDR2 YNNKEL (reference sequence). The CDR3 totals 15 residues.

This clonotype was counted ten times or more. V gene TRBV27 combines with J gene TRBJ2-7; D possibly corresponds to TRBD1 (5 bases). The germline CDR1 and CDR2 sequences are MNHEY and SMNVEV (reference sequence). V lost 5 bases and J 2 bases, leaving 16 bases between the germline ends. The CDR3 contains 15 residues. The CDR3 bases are TGTGCCAGCAGTCCCAGACAGATTTCGGCCTACGAGCAGTACTTC. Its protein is CASSPRQISAYEQYF.

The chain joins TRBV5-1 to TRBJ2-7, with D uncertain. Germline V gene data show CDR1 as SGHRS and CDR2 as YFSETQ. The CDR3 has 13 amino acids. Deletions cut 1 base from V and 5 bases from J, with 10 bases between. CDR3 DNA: TGCGCCAGCAGCTTGACCACGGGCGACGAGCAGTACTTC. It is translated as CASSLTTGDEQYF. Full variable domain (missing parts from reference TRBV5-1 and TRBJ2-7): KAGVTQTPRYLIKTRGQQVTLSCSPISGHRSVSWYQQTPGQGLQFLFEYFSETQRNKGNFPGRFSGRQFSNSRSEMNVSTLELGDSALYLCASSLTTGDEQYFGPGTRLTVT.

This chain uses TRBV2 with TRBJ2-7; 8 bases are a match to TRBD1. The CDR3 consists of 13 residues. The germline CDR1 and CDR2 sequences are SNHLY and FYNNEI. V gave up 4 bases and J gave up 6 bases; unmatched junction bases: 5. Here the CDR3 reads CASSADRGAEQYF. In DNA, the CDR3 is TGTGCCAGCAGTGCCGACAGGGGAGCCGAGCAGTACTTC.

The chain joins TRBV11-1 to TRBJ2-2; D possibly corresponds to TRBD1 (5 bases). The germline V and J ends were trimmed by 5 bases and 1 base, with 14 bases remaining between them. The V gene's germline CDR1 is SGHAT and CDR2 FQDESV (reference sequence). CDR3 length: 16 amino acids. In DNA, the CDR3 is TGTGCCAGCAGCGGAGATTGGGGCGGGAACACCGGGGAGCTGTTTTTT. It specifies CASSGDWGGNTGELFF.

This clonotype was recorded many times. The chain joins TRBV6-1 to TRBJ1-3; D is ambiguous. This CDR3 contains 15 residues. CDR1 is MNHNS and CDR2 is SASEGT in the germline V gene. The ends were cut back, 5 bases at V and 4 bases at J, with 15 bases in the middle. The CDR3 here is CASSRSGYPGNTIYF. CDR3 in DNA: TGTGCCAGCAGTAGATCGGGCTACCCAGGAAACACCATATATTTT.

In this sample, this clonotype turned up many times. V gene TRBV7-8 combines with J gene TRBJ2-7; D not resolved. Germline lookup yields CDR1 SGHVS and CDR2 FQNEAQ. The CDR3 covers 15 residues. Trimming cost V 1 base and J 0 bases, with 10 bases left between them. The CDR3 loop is CASSLVGSSSYEQYF. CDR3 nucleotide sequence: TGTGCCAGCAGCTTAGTGGGGTCTAGCTCCTACGAGCAGTACTTC.

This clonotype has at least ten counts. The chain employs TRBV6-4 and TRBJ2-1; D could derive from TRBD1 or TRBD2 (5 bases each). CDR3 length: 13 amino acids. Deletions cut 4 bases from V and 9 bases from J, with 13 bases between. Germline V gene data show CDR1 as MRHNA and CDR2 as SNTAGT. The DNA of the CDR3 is TGTGCCAGCAGTGCCCAGGGAGTGGGTGAGCAGTTCTTC. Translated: CASSAQGVGEQFF.

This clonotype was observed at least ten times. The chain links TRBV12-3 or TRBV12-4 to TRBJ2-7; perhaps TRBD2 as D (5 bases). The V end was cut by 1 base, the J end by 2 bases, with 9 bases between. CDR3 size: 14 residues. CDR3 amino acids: CASSLEFGTYEQYF. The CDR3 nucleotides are TGTGCCAGCAGTTTAGAATTCGGGACCTACGAGCAGTACTTC.

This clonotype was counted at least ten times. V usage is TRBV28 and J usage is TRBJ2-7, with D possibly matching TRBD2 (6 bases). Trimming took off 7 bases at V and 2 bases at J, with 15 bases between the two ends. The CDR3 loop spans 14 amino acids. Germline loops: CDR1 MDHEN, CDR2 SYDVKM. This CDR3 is CASTSGTRAYEQYF. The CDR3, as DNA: TGTGCCAGCACCTCCGGGACTCGTGCCTACGAGCAGTACTTC. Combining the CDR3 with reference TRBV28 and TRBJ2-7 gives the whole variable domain DVKVTQSSRYLVKRTGEKVFLECVQDMDHENMFWYRQDPGLGLRLIYFSYDVKMKEKGDIPEGYSVSREKKERFSLILESASTNQTSMYLCASTSGTRAYEQYFGPGTRLTVT.

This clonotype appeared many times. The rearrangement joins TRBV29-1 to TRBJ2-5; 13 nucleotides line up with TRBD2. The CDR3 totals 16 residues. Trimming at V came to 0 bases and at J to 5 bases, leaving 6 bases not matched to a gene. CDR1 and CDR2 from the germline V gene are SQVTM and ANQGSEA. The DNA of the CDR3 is TGCAGCGTTGAAGATCTCGGACTAGCGGGAGCGGAGACCCAGTACTTC. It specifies CSVEDLGLAGAETQYF.

CDR3 sequence reads: CASSLEGSMAAFF. The CDR3 DNA follows: TGTGCCAGCAGCTTAGAAGGCAGTATGGCCGCTTTCTTT. This chain links TRBV5-5 with TRBJ1-1, with D unclear. Trimming took 2 bases from V and 11 from J, leaving 16 bases between them. From germline, CDR1 is SGHKS and CDR2 YYEKEE (reference sequence). The CDR3 extends over 13 amino acids. The entire variable domain, with the rest obtained from reference TRBV5-5 and TRBJ1-1, is as follows: DAGVTQSPTHLIKTRGQQVTLRCSPISGHKSVSWYQQVLGQGPQFIFQYYEKEERGRGNFPDRFSARQFPNYSSELNVNALLLGDSALYLCASSLEGSMAAFFGQGTRLTVV.

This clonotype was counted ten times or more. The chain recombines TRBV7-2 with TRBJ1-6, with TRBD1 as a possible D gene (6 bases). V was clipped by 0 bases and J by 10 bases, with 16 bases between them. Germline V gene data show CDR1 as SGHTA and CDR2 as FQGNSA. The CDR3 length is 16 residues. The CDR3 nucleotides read TGTGCCAGCAGCTTAGCGCGGGGACAAGGAGTGTCACCCCTCCACTTT. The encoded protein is CASSLARGQGVSPLHF.

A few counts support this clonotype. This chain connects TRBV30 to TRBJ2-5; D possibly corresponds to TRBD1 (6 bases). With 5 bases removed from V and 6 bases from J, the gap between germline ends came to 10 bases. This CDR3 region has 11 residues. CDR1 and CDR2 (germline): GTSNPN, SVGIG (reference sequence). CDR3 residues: CAWGDMQTQYF. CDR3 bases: TGTGCCTGGGGGGACATGCAGACCCAGTACTTC.

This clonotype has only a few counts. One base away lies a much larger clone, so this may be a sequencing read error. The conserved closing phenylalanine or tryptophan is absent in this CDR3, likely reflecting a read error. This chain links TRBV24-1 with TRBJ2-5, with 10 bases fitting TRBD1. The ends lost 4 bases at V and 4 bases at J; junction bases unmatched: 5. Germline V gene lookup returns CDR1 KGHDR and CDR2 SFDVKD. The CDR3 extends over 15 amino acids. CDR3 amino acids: CATSERTGGRETQYL. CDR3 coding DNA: TGTGCCACCAGTGAACGGACAGGGGGGAGAGAGACCCAGTACCTC.

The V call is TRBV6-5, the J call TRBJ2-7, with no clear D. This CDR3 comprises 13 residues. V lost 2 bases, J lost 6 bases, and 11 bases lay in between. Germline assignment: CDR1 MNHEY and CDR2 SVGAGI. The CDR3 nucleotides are TGTGCCAGCAGTTACCCGTCTTCAACCGAGCAGTACTTC. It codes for CASSYPSSTEQYF.

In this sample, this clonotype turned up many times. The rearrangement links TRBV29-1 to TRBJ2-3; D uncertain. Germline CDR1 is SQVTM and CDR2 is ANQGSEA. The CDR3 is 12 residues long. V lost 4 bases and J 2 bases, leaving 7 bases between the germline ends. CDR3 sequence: CSVVPVTDTQYF. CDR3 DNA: TGCAGCGTTGTCCCAGTCACAGATACGCAGTATTTT.

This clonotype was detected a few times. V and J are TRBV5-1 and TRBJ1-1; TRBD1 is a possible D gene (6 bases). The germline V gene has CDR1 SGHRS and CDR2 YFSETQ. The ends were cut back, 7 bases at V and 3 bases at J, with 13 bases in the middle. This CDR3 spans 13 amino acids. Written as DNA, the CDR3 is TGCGCCAGCTGGGGGGGCTCGGACACTGAAGCTTTCTTT. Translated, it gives CASWGGSDTEAFF.